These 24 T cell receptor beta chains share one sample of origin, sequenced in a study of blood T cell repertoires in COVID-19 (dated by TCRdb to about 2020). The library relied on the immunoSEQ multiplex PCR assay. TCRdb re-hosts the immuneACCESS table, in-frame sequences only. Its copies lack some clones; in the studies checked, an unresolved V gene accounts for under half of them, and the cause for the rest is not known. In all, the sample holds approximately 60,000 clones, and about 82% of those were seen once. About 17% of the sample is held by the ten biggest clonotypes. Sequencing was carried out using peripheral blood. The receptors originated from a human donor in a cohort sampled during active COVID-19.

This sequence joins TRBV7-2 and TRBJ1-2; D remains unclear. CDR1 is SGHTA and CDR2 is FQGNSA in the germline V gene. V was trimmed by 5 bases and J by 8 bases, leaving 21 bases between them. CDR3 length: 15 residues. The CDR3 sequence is CASSPNPSPSRGYTF. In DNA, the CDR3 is TGTGCCAGCAGCCCTAACCCCTCTCCCTCGCGGGGCTACACCTTC.

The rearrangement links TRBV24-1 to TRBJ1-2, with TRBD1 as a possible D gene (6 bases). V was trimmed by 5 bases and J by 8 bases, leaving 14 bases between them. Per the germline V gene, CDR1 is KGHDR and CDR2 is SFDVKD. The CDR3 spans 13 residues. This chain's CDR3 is CATSADSTRGYTF. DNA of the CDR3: TGTGCCACCAGTGCGGACAGTACCAGGGGCTACACCTTC.

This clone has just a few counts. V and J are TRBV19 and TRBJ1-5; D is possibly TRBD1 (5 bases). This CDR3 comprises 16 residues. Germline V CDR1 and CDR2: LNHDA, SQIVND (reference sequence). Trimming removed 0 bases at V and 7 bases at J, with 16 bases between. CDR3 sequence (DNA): TGTGCCAGTAGTATAGATGGGGCGTCCAGAGGCCAGCCCCAGCATTTT. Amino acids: CASSIDGASRGQPQHF.

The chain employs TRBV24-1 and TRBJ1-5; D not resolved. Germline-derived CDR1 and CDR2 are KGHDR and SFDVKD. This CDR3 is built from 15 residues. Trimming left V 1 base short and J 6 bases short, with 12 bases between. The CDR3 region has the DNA TGTGCCACCAGTGATTTCCCGGGATCGGTTCAGCCCCAGCATTTT. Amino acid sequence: CATSDFPGSVQPQHF.

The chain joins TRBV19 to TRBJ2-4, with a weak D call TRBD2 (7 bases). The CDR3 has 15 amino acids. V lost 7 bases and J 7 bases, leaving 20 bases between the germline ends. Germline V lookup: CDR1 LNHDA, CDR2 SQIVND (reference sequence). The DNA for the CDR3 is TGTGCCAGTATGGCTTTTCGCGGGGGCCGGAACATTCAGTACTTC. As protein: CASMAFRGGRNIQYF.

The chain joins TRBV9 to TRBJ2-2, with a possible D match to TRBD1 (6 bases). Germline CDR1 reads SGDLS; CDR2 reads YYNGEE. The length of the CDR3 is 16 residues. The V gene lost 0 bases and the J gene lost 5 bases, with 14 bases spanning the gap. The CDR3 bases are TGTGCCAGCAGCGTAGGGGGGCAGGCCCGAACCGGGGAGCTGTTTTTT. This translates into CASSVGGQARTGELFF.

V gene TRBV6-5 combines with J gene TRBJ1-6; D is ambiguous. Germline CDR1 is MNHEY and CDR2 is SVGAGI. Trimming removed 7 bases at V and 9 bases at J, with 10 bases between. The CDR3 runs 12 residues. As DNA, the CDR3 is TGTGCCAGCACCGGTGAGCTTTCACCCCTCCACTTT. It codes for CASTGELSPLHF.

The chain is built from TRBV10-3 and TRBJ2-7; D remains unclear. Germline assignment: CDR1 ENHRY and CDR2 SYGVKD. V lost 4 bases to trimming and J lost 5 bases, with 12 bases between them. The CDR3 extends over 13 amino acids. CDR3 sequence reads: CAISVQKRDEQYF. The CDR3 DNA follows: TGTGCCATCAGTGTCCAAAAACGGGACGAGCAGTACTTC.

CDR3 region: CASSLATGDQPQHF. Written as DNA, the CDR3 is TGTGCCAGCAGCTTGGCGACAGGGGATCAGCCCCAGCATTTT. This chain joins TRBV5-5 and TRBJ1-5, with 8 bases fitting TRBD1. With 0 bases clipped from V and 5 bases from J, the junction kept 1 base outside the gene matches. This CDR3 is 14 amino acids long. The germline V gene has CDR1 SGHKS and CDR2 YYEKEE (reference sequence).

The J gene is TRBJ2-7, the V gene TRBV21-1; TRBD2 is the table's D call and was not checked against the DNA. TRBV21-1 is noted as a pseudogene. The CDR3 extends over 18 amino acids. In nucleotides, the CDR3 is TGTGCCAGCAGCGGCCAGGGTGGGGAGAACAGGGAGGGCTACGAGCAGTACTTC. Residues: CASSGQGGENREGYEQYF.

In DNA form, the CDR3 reads TGTGCCAGTAGTAGAAGACTAGCGGGGGCTCAAGAGACCCAGTACTTC. Translation gives CASSRRLAGAQETQYF. V and J are TRBV19 and TRBJ2-5; 12 bases agree with TRBD2. This CDR3 spans 16 amino acids. The V gene's germline CDR1 is LNHDA and CDR2 SQIVND (reference sequence). The junction had 5 bases not matched to a gene; V was cut back by 4 bases and J by 2 bases.

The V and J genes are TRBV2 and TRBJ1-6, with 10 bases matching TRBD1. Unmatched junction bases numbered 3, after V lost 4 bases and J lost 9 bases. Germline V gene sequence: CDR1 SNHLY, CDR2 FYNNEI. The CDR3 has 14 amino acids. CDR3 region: CASSGTGGVSPLHF. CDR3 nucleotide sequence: TGTGCCAGCAGTGGGACAGGGGGAGTTTCACCCCTCCACTTT.

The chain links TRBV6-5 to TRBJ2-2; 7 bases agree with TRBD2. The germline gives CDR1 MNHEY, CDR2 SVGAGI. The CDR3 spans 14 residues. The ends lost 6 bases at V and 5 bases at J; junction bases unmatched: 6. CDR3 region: CASRWDYNTGELFF. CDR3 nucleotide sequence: TGTGCCAGCAGATGGGACTACAATACCGGGGAGCTGTTTTTT.

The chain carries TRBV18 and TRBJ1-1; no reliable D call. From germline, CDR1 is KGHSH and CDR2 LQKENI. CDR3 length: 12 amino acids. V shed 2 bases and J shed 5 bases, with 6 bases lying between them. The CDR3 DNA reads TGTGCCAGCTCACCAGGGCAGACTGAAGCTTTCTTT. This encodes CASSPGQTEAFF.

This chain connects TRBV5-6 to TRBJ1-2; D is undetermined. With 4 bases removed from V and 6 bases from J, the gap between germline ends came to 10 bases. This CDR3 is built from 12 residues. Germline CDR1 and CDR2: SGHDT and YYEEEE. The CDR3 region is CASSAWRDGYTF. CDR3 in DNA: TGTGCCAGCAGCGCATGGAGGGATGGCTACACCTTC. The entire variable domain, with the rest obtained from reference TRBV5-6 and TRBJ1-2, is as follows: DAGVTQSPTHLIKTRGQQVTLRCSPKSGHDTVSWYQQALGQGPQFIFQYYEEEERQRGNFPDRFSGHQFPNYSSELNVNALLLGDSALYLCASSAWRDGYTFGSGTRLTVV.

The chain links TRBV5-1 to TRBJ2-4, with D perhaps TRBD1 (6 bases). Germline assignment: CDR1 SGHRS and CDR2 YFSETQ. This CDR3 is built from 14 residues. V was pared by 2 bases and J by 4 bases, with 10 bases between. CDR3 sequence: CASSFGQGKNIQYF. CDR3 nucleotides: TGCGCCAGCAGCTTCGGCCAGGGGAAAAACATTCAGTACTTC.

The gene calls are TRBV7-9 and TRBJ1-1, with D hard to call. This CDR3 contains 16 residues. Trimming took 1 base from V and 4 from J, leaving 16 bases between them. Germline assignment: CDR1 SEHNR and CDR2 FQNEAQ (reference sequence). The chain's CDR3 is CASSLGPTGMGTEAFF. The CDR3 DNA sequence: TGTGCCAGCAGCTTAGGGCCAACCGGGATGGGCACTGAAGCTTTCTTT.

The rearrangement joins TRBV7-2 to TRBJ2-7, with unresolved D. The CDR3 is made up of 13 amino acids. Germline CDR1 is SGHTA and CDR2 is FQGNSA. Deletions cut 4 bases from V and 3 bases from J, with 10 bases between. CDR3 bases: TGTGCCAGCAGCTGGGCGTCCGGCTACGAGCAGTACTTC. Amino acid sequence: CASSWASGYEQYF.

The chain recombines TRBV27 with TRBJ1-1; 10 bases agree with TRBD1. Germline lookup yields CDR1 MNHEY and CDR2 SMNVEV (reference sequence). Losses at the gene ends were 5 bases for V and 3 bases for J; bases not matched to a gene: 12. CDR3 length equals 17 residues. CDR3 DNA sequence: TGTGCCAGCAGTCGCGCACTAAGGGGGACAGGGGACACTGAAGCTTTCTTT. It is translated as CASSRALRGTGDTEAFF.

The CDR3 spells CAISEEPSGNTGELFF. CDR3 DNA: TGTGCCATCAGTGAGGAACCTAGCGGGAACACCGGGGAGCTGTTTTTT. V usage is TRBV10-3 and J usage is TRBJ2-2, with 7 bases fitting TRBD2. The V gene's germline CDR1 is ENHRY and CDR2 SYGVKD. The CDR3 length is 16 residues. V lost 2 bases to trimming and J lost 1 base; unmatched junction nucleotides: 4.

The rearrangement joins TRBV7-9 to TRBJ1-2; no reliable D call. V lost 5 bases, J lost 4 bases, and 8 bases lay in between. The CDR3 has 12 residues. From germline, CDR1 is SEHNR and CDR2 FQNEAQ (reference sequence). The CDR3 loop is CASSHDIYGYTF. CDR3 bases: TGTGCCAGCAGCCACGACATCTATGGCTACACCTTC.

CDR3 region: CASRAGNPYGYTF. The CDR3 region has the DNA TGTGCCAGCAGGGCGGGCAACCCTTATGGCTACACCTTC. The chain joins TRBV28 to TRBJ1-2, with no clear D. The germline V gene encodes CDR1 MDHEN and CDR2 SYDVKM. The V and J ends lost 6 bases and 5 bases respectively, with 13 bases between them. CDR3 length: 13 amino acids.

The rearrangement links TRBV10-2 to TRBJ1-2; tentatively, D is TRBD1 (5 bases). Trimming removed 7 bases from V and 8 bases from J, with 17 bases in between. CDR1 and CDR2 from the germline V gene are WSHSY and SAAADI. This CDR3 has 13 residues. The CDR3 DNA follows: TGCGCCAGCACCGACCTGCAGGGCGGCGGCTACACCTTC. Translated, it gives CASTDLQGGGYTF.

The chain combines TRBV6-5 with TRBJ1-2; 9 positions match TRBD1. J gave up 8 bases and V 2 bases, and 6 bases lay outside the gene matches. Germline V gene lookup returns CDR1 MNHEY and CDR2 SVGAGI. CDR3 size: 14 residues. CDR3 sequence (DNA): TGTGCCAGCAGTTACGAACAGGGGGCGCTCGGCTACACCTTC. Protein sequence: CASSYEQGALGYTF.